This T cell receptor beta chain is from a study of T cell repertoires in cytomegalovirus infection. One entry per CDR3 protein, called by TCRdb with MiXCR from the reads. The sample has approximately 700,000 distinct CDR3 sequences, approximately 40% seen once. With V trimmed by 2 bases and J by 5 bases, 6 bases remained unmatched. This CDR3 region has 15 residues. Germline lookup yields CDR1 SGHTA and CDR2 FQGNSA. This clonotype was seen ten or more times. The chain joins TRBV7-2 to TRBJ2-1; 7 bases are shared with TRBD2. The specimen sequenced was PBMCs. The TCR was taken from a human donor in good health (CMV status not recorded). Some clones in this sample may be carry-over from other donors' samples. The chain's CDR3 is CASSLPTAGDNEQFF. Here the CDR3 DNA reads TGTGCCAGCAGCTTACCCACTGCGGGGGACAATGAGCAGTTCTTC.